A selection of T cell receptor beta chains follows, all from one sample in a study of T cell responses to AZD1222 COVID-19 vaccine. Repertoires were generated with immunoSEQ multiplex PCR, while TCRdb's copy carries only in-frame clones and drops some. The profile shows about 75,000 clones, roughly 87% of them singletons. Sequences were derived from peripheral blood, sampled 28 days after the second AZD1222 dose. The receptors shown here come from an adult who received the AZD1222 COVID-19 vaccine. Both conserved end residues are part of each CDR3. Fields, in order: J gene, V gene, clone size, D gene, CDR3 length, CDR3 protein, CDR3 DNA. The D gene is left open where the match is weak. Where a row states a size, it is once, few, many or the class of an expanded clone; other rows omit it.

TRBJ2-2	TRBV7-2	-	TRBD1	18	CASSPRDRGPGDTGELFF	TGTGCCAGCAGCCCTCGAGACAGGGGGCCAGGAGACACCGGGGAGCTGTTTTTT
TRBJ2-1	TRBV6-5	-	TRBD2	16	CASSYGSGGGYNEQFF	TGTGCCAGCAGTTATGGGTCCGGCGGGGGGTACAATGAGCAGTTCTTC
TRBJ2-7	TRBV7-9	-	-	14	CASSLLQGAYEQYF	TGTGCCAGCAGCTTACTACAGGGCGCCTACGAGCAGTACTTC
TRBJ1-1	TRBV3-1/TRBV3-2	-	TRBD1	15	CASSQFAGGNTEAFF	TGTGCCAGCAGCCAATTCGCAGGGGGGAACACTGAAGCTTTCTTT
TRBJ1-1	TRBV14	-	-	14	CASSLRPMNTEAFF	TGTGCCAGCAGCCTCAGGCCCATGAACACTGAAGCTTTCTTT
TRBJ2-3	TRBV2	-	-	14	CASSNQGLRDTQYF	TGTGCCAGCAGTAACCAGGGGCTCCGGGATACGCAGTATTTT
TRBJ2-2	TRBV6-2/TRBV6-3	few	TRBD1	19	CASSYSLNPGDSRTGELFF	TGTGCCAGCAGTTACTCGCTAAACCCAGGGGACAGTCGTACCGGGGAGCTGTTTTTT
TRBJ1-1	TRBV7-2	-	-	14	CASSLHPLRGEAFF	TGTGCCAGCAGCTTACACCCCCTCCGCGGAGAAGCTTTCTTT
TRBJ1-2	TRBV7-9	-	TRBD1	15	CASSPNLDRSYGYTF	TGTGCCAGCAGCCCTAATTTGGACAGGTCCTATGGCTACACCTTC
TRBJ1-1	TRBV9	once	-	14	CASSVTEVNTEAFF	TGTGCCAGCAGCGTAACGGAGGTGAACACTGAAGCTTTCTTT
TRBJ1-2	TRBV6-1	-	TRBD1	14	CASSEAGGNYGYTF	TGTGCCAGCAGTGAGGCAGGGGGGAACTATGGCTACACCTTC
TRBJ1-2	TRBV30	-	-	14	CAWSVDSSGYGYTF	TGTGCCTGGAGTGTGGACAGTTCGGGCTATGGCTACACCTTC